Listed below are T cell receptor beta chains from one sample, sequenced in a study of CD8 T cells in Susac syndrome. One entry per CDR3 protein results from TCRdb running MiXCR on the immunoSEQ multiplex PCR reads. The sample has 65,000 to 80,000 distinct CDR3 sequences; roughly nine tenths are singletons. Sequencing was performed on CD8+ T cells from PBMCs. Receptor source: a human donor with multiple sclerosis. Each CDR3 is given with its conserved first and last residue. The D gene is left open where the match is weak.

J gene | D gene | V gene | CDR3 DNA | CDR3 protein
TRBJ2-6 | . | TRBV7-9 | TGTGCCAGCAGCTTTTTGGGGAGCTCTGGGGCCAACGTCCTGACTTTC | CASSFLGSSGANVLTF
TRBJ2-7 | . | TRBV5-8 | TGTGCCAGCAGCTCATACTACGAGCAGTACTTC | CASSSYYEQYF
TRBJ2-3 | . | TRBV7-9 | TGTGCCAGCAGCTTACCGGCAGATCCTCCAGATACGCAGTATTTT | CASSLPADPPDTQYF
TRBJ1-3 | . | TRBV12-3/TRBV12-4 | TGTGCCAGCAGTTTCGGTTCCCAAGAATCTGGAAACACCATATATTTT | CASSFGSQESGNTIYF
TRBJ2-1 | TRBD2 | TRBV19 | TGTGCCAGTAGTATTAGTCTAGCGGTATACAATGAGCAGTTCTTC | CASSISLAVYNEQFF
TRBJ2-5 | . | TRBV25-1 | TGTGCCAGCAGTGAATACAGGTCCTCGGAGACCCAGTACTTC | CASSEYRSSETQYF
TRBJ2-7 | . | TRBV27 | TGTGCCAGCAGTTTGGTTCTTCGGGACACCTTCGGCGAGCAGTACTTC | CASSLVLRDTFGEQYF
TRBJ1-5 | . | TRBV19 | TGTGCCAGTAGTATCGACAGGAGGAATCAGCCCCAGCATTTT | CASSIDRRNQPQHF
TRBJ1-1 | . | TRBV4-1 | TGCGCCAGCAGCCCCCTCTCATGGGGGGACACTGAAGCTTTCTTT | CASSPLSWGDTEAFF
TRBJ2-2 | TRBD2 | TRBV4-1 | TGCGCCAGCAGCCAGAGAGCGGGAGGGCCTGGGACCGGGGAGCTGTTTTTT | CASSQRAGGPGTGELFF
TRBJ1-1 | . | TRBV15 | TGTGCCACCAGCAGAGATCTTACGGGCGGGAGGAAGGAGGACGCTTTCTTT | CATSRDLTGGRKEDAFF
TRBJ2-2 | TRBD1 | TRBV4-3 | TGCGCCAGCAGCCAAGAGATTCCAGGACAGGCCGGGGAGCTGTTTTTT | CASSQEIPGQAGELFF
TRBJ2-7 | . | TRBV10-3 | TGTGCCACCAGAATAGTTTATTGGGGTTCCTACGAGCAGTACTTC | CATRIVYWGSYEQYF
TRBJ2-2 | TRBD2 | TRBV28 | TGTGCCAGCAGTGAGGGACTAGACAACACCGGGGAGCTGTTTTTT | CASSEGLDNTGELFF